Shown below are 27 T cell receptor beta chains from a single sample sequenced in a study of T cells expressing NK-cell markers. TCRdb reanalyzed the 5' RACE reads and collapses them to one entry per CDR3 protein, without DNA. Its clone listing holds about 15,000 distinct CDR3 sequences. The sequenced sample was blood T cells: a sorted CD56 or NKG2C T cell subset, CD4+ or CD8+ T cells, or bulk PBMC T cells (not recorded which). The source is a man aged 18-70 years in good health.

The chain couples TRBV20-1 to TRBJ1-2; without DNA, the TCRdb call of TRBD1 cannot be checked. The germline gives CDR1 DFQATT, CDR2 SNEGSKA (reference sequence). The CDR3 is 16 amino acids. Here the CDR3 reads CSARETGTAPNYGYTF.

The rearrangement links TRBV5-1 to TRBJ1-1. The CDR3 is made up of 12 amino acids. Germline CDR1 is SGHRS and CDR2 is YFSETQ. The CDR3: CASSLSGSEAFF.

This chain uses TRBV29-1 with TRBJ2-5; the TCRdb call, TRBD2, lacks DNA for checking. The CDR3 runs to 14 residues. The germline V gene has CDR1 SQVTM and CDR2 ANQGSEA. The CDR3 loop reads CSVERLAGQETQYF.

This sequence joins TRBV4-1 and TRBJ2-1; TCRdb's D call of TRBD2 is untestable without DNA. In germline, CDR1 is MGHRA, CDR2 YSYEKL. The CDR3 has 19 residues. The CDR3 loop reads CASSQVPRKRLSSYNEQFF.

CDR3: CASSLPGQGVEAFF. V gene TRBV3-1 combines with J gene TRBJ1-1; checking the TCRdb D call of TRBD1 is not possible without DNA. Per germline, CDR1 LGHDT and CDR2 YNNKEL (reference sequence). The length of the CDR3 is 14 residues.

The chain joins TRBV10-3 to TRBJ1-2. The CDR3 is 13 residues long. From germline, CDR1 is ENHRY and CDR2 SYGVKD. CDR3 in amino acids: CAIRRNQRVGYTF.

The chain uses TRBV11-2 and TRBJ2-1; lacking DNA, the TRBD1 call made by TCRdb goes unchecked. Germline CDR1 is SGHAT and CDR2 is FQNNGV. This CDR3 has 16 amino acids. The CDR3 spells CASSLDYGGGYNEQFF.

V gene TRBV7-7 combines with J gene TRBJ2-2; TCRdb lists TRBD1, though no DNA is available to test this call. There are 14 residues in the CDR3. Germline-derived CDR1 and CDR2 are SSHAT and FNYEAQ (reference sequence). The CDR3 reads CASSFGTGGGELFF.

The chain uses TRBV27 and TRBJ1-3; TCRdb names TRBD1, which stays unverified in the absence of DNA. CDR3 length equals 14 residues. Per germline, CDR1 MNHEY and CDR2 SMNVEV (reference sequence). The CDR3 is CASRGGFSGNTIYF.

The chain combines TRBV7-2 with TRBJ2-1; TCRdb gives TRBD1 as the D gene, but with no DNA this cannot be confirmed. The CDR3 has 15 residues. Germline V CDR1 and CDR2: SGHTA, FQGNSA. The chain's CDR3 is CASSLAGGAQGEQFF.

The V gene is TRBV29-1, the J gene TRBJ1-2. This CDR3 is built from 12 residues. Per germline, CDR1 SQVTM and CDR2 ANQGSEA. The CDR3 here is CSVLRGRDGYTF. The full variable domain, rest sourced from reference TRBV29-1 and TRBJ1-2, is SAVISQKPSRDICQRGTSLTIQCQVDSQVTMMFWYRQQPGQSLTLIATANQGSEATYESGFVIDKFPISRPNLTFSTLTVSNMSPEDSSIYLCSVLRGRDGYTFGSGTRLTVV.

The chain uses TRBV5-1 and TRBJ2-2; TCRdb indicates TRBD1, and absent DNA this call remains unverified. The CDR3 extends over 15 amino acids. The germline V gene has CDR1 SGHRS and CDR2 YFSETQ. CDR3: CASSLGTENTGELFF. The variable domain in full, completed from reference TRBV5-1 and TRBJ2-2, reads KAGVTQTPRYLIKTRGQQVTLSCSPISGHRSVSWYQQTPGQGLQFLFEYFSETQRNKGNFPGRFSGRQFSNSRSEMNVSTLELGDSALYLCASSLGTENTGELFFGEGSRLTVL.

The chain employs TRBV7-2 and TRBJ1-3. The CDR3 contains 13 residues. The germline V gene encodes CDR1 SGHTA and CDR2 FQGNSA. The chain's CDR3 is CASSLDPGNTIYF.

The chain links TRBV10-3 to TRBJ2-3; TCRdb's D gene call, TRBD1, goes unchecked for lack of DNA. Germline assignment: CDR1 ENHRY and CDR2 SYGVKD. The CDR3 covers 16 residues. CDR3 region: CAISETGDTFSNTQYF.

The rearrangement uses TRBV12-3 or TRBV12-4 and TRBJ2-5; the TRBD1 assignment by TCRdb is unverifiable without DNA. The CDR3 consists of 15 residues. Here the CDR3 reads CASSSGTGGRETQYF.

J is TRBJ1-1 and V is TRBV21-1; TCRdb reports TRBD1, a call that lacks DNA to check it against. TRBV21-1 is classified as a pseudogene. This CDR3 has 16 residues. CDR3 sequence reads: CASSNGRGYANTEAFF.

The rearrangement uses TRBV10-1 and TRBJ2-1; TCRdb indicates TRBD2, and absent DNA this call remains unverified. The CDR3 is made up of 15 amino acids. In germline, CDR1 is WNHNN, CDR2 SYGVQD (reference sequence). The CDR3 loop reads CASSDSGTSPNEQFF.

The J gene is TRBJ1-4, the V gene TRBV13; the TCRdb call, TRBD1, lacks DNA for checking. Germline V lookup: CDR1 PRHDT, CDR2 FYEKMQ (reference sequence). The CDR3 contains 14 residues. The CDR3 reads CASSYRGEGEKLFF.

V is TRBV4-2 and J is TRBJ2-7; TCRdb's D call, TRBD1, is unchecked because there is no DNA. This CDR3 is 16 amino acids long. The germline gives CDR1 LGHNA, CDR2 YNFKEQ. The CDR3 sequence: CASSQDRDVNSYEQYF.

This chain's CDR3 is CSARDLFAGANVLTF. The J gene is TRBJ2-6, the V gene TRBV20-1. The germline V gene encodes CDR1 DFQATT and CDR2 SNEGSKA (reference sequence). The CDR3 runs to 15 residues.

V gene TRBV4-3 combines with J gene TRBJ2-2. The CDR3 extends over 16 amino acids. CDR1 is LGHNA and CDR2 is YSLEER in the germline V gene. The CDR3 sequence is CASSLELGSDTGELFF.

The chain combines TRBV7-2 with TRBJ2-5; TCRdb proposes TRBD1, but this gene call is untestable without DNA. From germline, CDR1 is SGHTA and CDR2 FQGNSA. The CDR3 runs to 14 residues. The CDR3 sequence: CASSLVSREETQYF.

This rearrangement joins TRBV5-1 to TRBJ1-1; TCRdb selects TRBD1, and the lack of DNA leaves this call unchecked. Germline CDR1 and CDR2: SGHRS and YFSETQ. This CDR3 contains 14 residues. CDR3 region: CASSPTGGELEAFF.

The chain joins TRBV29-1 to TRBJ2-3; the TCRdb D gene call, TRBD2, has no DNA to confirm it. CDR1 and CDR2 (germline): SQVTM, ANQGSEA. The length of the CDR3 is 14 residues. The CDR3 here is CSARIAGRADTQYF.

The rearrangement uses TRBV3-1 and TRBJ2-7; TCRdb designates TRBD2, a call that cannot be tested without DNA. CDR3 size: 16 residues. Germline loops: CDR1 LGHDT, CDR2 YNNKEL (reference sequence). The CDR3 reads CASSQHNGLKGYEQYF.

The V call is TRBV5-1, the J call TRBJ2-7; TCRdb's D gene call, TRBD1, goes unchecked for lack of DNA. Germline V gene data show CDR1 as SGHRS and CDR2 as YFSETQ. The CDR3 has 14 amino acids. This CDR3 reads CASSLDRGYYEQYF.

The chain uses TRBV24-1 and TRBJ2-5; as DNA is missing, the TRBD2 call by TCRdb cannot be tested. Germline V gene sequence: CDR1 KGHDR, CDR2 SFDVKD. This CDR3 contains 17 residues. This CDR3 is CATSDSTLAGGRETQYF.